The next 15 T cell receptor beta chains were all read from a single sample in a study of CD4 T cells in relation to SARS-CoV-2 and coronaviruses. Unexposed donor CD4+ T cells date from about 2011-2018, before the COVID-19 pandemic. After approximately 10 days of culture, CD4+ T cells were isolated. The method was immunoSEQ multiplex PCR; TCRdb's version includes in-frame clones alone and lacks a portion of them. Of more than 20,000 clones in the sample, 60% to 85% were seen once. These receptors lack a known antigen. Source material: CD4+ T cells from PBMCs, cultured in vitro. The receptors were sampled from a human donor in good health.

The chain couples TRBV19 to TRBJ1-2, with D uncertain. This CDR3 has 15 amino acids. The germline V gene encodes CDR1 LNHDA and CDR2 SQIVND (reference sequence). V gave up 3 bases and J gave up 0 bases, with 11 bases separating them. In nucleotides, the CDR3 is TGTGCCAGTAGTATGGGGTACACCTCTAACTATGGCTACACCTTC. It yields the protein CASSMGYTSNYGYTF. Filled out from reference TRBV19 and TRBJ1-2, the complete variable domain reads DGGITQSPKYLFRKEGQNVTLSCEQNLNHDAMYWYRQDPGQGLRLIYYSQIVNDFQKGDIAEGYSVSREKKESFPLTVTSAQKNPTAFYLCASSMGYTSNYGYTFGSGTRLTVV.

The chain links TRBV6-5 to TRBJ1-4; 9 bases match TRBD1. Germline CDR1 MNHEY, CDR2 SVGAGI. V trimming: 4 bases; J trimming: 2 bases; junction bases outside the gene matches: 2. The CDR3 covers 15 residues. CDR3 in amino acids: CASSLGQGTNEKLFF. CDR3 DNA sequence: TGTGCCAGCAGTTTGGGACAGGGCACTAATGAAAAACTGTTTTTT.

The chain joins TRBV2 to TRBJ1-1, with D maybe TRBD1 (5 bases). The CDR3 is made up of 15 amino acids. V was trimmed by 7 bases and J by 6 bases, leaving 21 bases between them. CDR1 and CDR2 from the germline V gene are SNHLY and FYNNEI. The CDR3 loop is CASNLGTGTPAEAFF. The CDR3, as DNA: TGTGCCAGCAACCTAGGGACCGGGACTCCAGCTGAAGCTTTCTTT.

This chain links TRBV28 with TRBJ2-7, with D tentatively TRBD2 (6 bases). Germline CDR1 reads MDHEN; CDR2 reads SYDVKM. The ends were cut back, 10 bases at V and 3 bases at J, with 19 bases in the middle. The CDR3 runs 14 residues. CDR3 in amino acids: CATKKRDWNYEQYF. CDR3 in DNA: TGTGCCACCAAAAAAAGGGACTGGAACTACGAGCAGTACTTC. Variable domain in full (rest from reference TRBV28 and TRBJ2-7): DVKVTQSSRYLVKRTGEKVFLECVQDMDHENMFWYRQDPGLGLRLIYFSYDVKMKEKGDIPEGYSVSREKKERFSLILESASTNQTSMYLCATKKRDWNYEQYFGPGTRLTVT.

The chain uses TRBV23-1 and TRBJ2-1; D might be TRBD1 (6 bases). TRBV23-1 is labeled an ORF, and its function is uncertain. The CDR3 consists of 17 residues. V was clipped by 3 bases and J by 1 base, with 16 bases between them. The CDR3 nucleotides are TGCGCCAGCAGTCACGTACCCGGGACACCTTCCTACAATGAGCAGTTCTTC. This encodes CASSHVPGTPSYNEQFF.

In its sample, this clone ranks as large. This rearrangement joins TRBV5-1 to TRBJ1-1; 9 positions agree with TRBD1. The germline gives CDR1 SGHRS, CDR2 YFSETQ. This CDR3 region has 16 residues. V shed 4 bases and J 0 bases; nucleotides not matched to a gene: 7. CDR3 DNA sequence: TGCGCCAGCAGCCCCGGGACAGGGATGGTGAACACTGAAGCTTTCTTT. This translates into CASSPGTGMVNTEAFF.

This sequence joins TRBV28 and TRBJ2-2; D unresolved. The CDR3 sequence is 16 residues long. Deletions cut 0 bases from V and 0 bases from J, with 8 bases between. Per germline, CDR1 MDHEN and CDR2 SYDVKM. The CDR3 reads CASSLWIGTNTGELFF. The CDR3 DNA reads TGTGCCAGCAGTTTATGGATAGGGACGAACACCGGGGAGCTGTTTTTT.

The chain uses TRBV19 and TRBJ1-3; TRBD1 matches 10 bases. The V gene end was trimmed by 5 bases and the J gene end by 2 bases; junction bases not matched to a gene: 3. The CDR3 has 15 residues. Germline CDR1 and CDR2: LNHDA and SQIVND (reference sequence). DNA of the CDR3: TGTGCCAGTAGTCCGGACAGGGGGGCTGGAAACACCATATATTTT. Translated: CASSPDRGAGNTIYF.

This clone came up once. V gene TRBV5-1 combines with J gene TRBJ2-5; D is undetermined. The germline gives CDR1 SGHRS, CDR2 YFSETQ. V gave up 1 base and J gave up 3 bases, with 13 bases separating them. The CDR3 is 15 residues long. For the CDR3, the DNA is TGCGCCAGCAGCTTGCTCAGGAGACTTGAAGAGACCCAGTACTTC. It codes for CASSLLRRLEETQYF.

The rearrangement uses TRBV5-4 and TRBJ2-7, with 7 bases fitting TRBD2. Germline CDR1 reads SGHNT; CDR2 reads YYREEE (reference sequence). This CDR3 comprises 15 residues. V gave up 0 bases and J gave up 4 bases; unmatched junction bases: 7. In DNA form, the CDR3 reads TGTGCCAGCAGCTTGGAAAACGGGAGGACGTACGAGCAGTACTTC. Protein: CASSLENGRTYEQYF.

The chain has TRBV6-1 and TRBJ2-4, with D perhaps given as TRBD1 or TRBD2 (5 bases each). The CDR3 loop spans 14 amino acids. The V end lost 3 bases, the J end lost 2 bases, and 8 bases lay between the germline ends. The germline V gene has CDR1 MNHNS and CDR2 SASEGT. The CDR3 sequence is CASSEGVSKNIQYF. The DNA of the CDR3 is TGTGCCAGCAGTGAGGGGGTTTCCAAAAACATTCAGTACTTC.

The genes are TRBV7-2 and TRBJ2-1, with D uncertain. The V end was cut by 8 bases, the J end by 5 bases, with 19 bases between. This CDR3 contains 15 residues. The V gene's germline CDR1 is SGHTA and CDR2 FQGNSA. The CDR3 sequence is CASSIRRAPDNEQFF. CDR3 nucleotides: TGTGCCAGCTCTATACGTCGGGCTCCGGACAATGAGCAGTTCTTC.

This chain connects TRBV15 to TRBJ2-5, with 11 nucleotides matching TRBD2. Unmatched junction bases numbered 5, after V lost 0 bases and J lost 5 bases. CDR3 length: 16 residues. In germline, CDR1 is LNHNV, CDR2 YYDKDF (reference sequence). CDR3 bases: TGTGCCACCAGCAGAGATGTTACTAGCGGGAGTGAGACCCAGTACTTC. Translated: CATSRDVTSGSETQYF.

The rearrangement uses TRBV20-1 and TRBJ2-7; no clear D. The length of the CDR3 is 11 residues. CDR1 is DFQATT and CDR2 is SNEGSKA in the germline V gene (reference sequence). V gave up 3 bases and J gave up 4 bases, with 7 bases separating them. The CDR3 region is CSASFGYEQYF. CDR3 coding DNA: TGCAGTGCTAGCTTTGGTTACGAGCAGTACTTC.

The chain recombines TRBV11-2 with TRBJ2-5; possibly TRBD2 for D (6 bases). This CDR3 region has 15 residues. The ends were cut back, 1 base at V and 5 bases at J, with 14 bases in the middle. Germline CDR1 is SGHAT and CDR2 is FQNNGV. The CDR3 loop is CASSLGALASETQYF. The CDR3 DNA follows: TGTGCCAGCAGCTTAGGTGCACTAGCCTCCGAGACCCAGTACTTC.